Listed here are 31 T cell receptor beta chains from one sample, sequenced in a study of T cell changes during pregnancy in multiple sclerosis (dated by TCRdb to the late 2010s). Library generation was performed with the immunoSEQ multiplex PCR assay. The table was pulled from immuneACCESS by TCRdb, which kept in-frame rearrangements only. Such tables lose some clones; where checked, under half of the loss comes from unresolved V genes, and the rest has no known cause. The sample yields fewer than 45,000 clones; roughly 89% were counted once. The top ten clonotypes cover 0.75% to 0.9% of the sample. Source: CD4+ T cells from peripheral blood mononuclear cells, taken after pregnancy. Every receptor here comes from a female donor in good health, enrolled as a control in a pregnancy study.

In its sample, this clone was seen a few times. The rearrangement uses TRBV30 and TRBJ1-3; D not certain. Germline CDR1 and CDR2: GTSNPN and SVGIG (reference sequence). The CDR3 extends over 14 amino acids. V lost 5 bases to trimming and J lost 5 bases, with 16 bases between them. CDR3 protein: CAWGGLTSRNTIYF. DNA for the CDR3: TGTGCCTGGGGAGGGCTGACAAGCAGAAACACCATATATTTT.

The V gene is TRBV4-1, the J gene TRBJ1-4; perhaps TRBD1 as D (5 bases). V was shortened by 4 bases and J by 5 bases, with 11 bases between the two germline ends. The CDR3 has 14 amino acids. From germline, CDR1 is MGHRA and CDR2 YSYEKL. This CDR3 is CASSPGLLNEKLFF. CDR3 in DNA: TGCGCCAGCAGCCCGGGACTGCTGAATGAAAAACTGTTTTTT.

This sequence joins TRBV6-1 and TRBJ1-1; D remains ambiguous. The CDR3 has 13 residues. Trimming stripped 5 bases from V and 0 bases from J, with 7 bases between. CDR1 MNHNS and CDR2 SASEGT come from the germline V gene. CDR3 in DNA: TGTGCCAGCAGTCCAGTAATGAACACTGAAGCTTTCTTT. Protein sequence: CASSPVMNTEAFF.

The chain joins TRBV18 to TRBJ2-7, with TRBD2 as a possible D gene (6 bases). V shed 6 bases and J shed 2 bases, with 17 bases lying between them. CDR3 size: 15 residues. CDR1 and CDR2 from the germline V gene are KGHSH and LQKENI. As DNA, the CDR3 is TGTGCCAGCTCCCCCAGGTCCGGGAGCACCTACGAGCAGTACTTC. Protein: CASSPRSGSTYEQYF.

This clone is judged medium-sized. V usage is TRBV18 and J usage is TRBJ1-6, with 9 bases lining up with TRBD1. There are 15 residues in the CDR3. V shed 0 bases, J shed 10 bases, and the junction held 4 bases outside the gene matches. Germline assignment: CDR1 KGHSH and CDR2 LQKENI. CDR3 residues: CASSPPTGGRSPLHF. The CDR3 DNA is TGTGCCAGCTCACCACCGACAGGGGGAAGGTCACCCCTCCACTTT.

The CDR3 DNA reads TGTGCCAGCAGCTTACTCGGGACAGCTGGGAATGAGCAGTTCTTC. It codes for CASSLLGTAGNEQFF. The gene calls are TRBV11-2 and TRBJ2-1; 7 bases align to TRBD1. The CDR3 has 15 amino acids. The germline V gene has CDR1 SGHAT and CDR2 FQNNGV. V gave up 2 bases and J gave up 7 bases; unmatched junction bases: 8.

The rearrangement uses TRBV19 and TRBJ2-3; 10 bases match TRBD2. The CDR3 loop spans 15 amino acids. V was pared by 5 bases and J by 5 bases, with 7 bases of the junction left unmatched. Germline CDR1 reads LNHDA; CDR2 reads SQIVND (reference sequence). CDR3 nucleotides: TGTGCCAGTAGTCCCGGACTAGCGGCAATAGATACGCAGTATTTT. Translating gives CASSPGLAAIDTQYF.

The V gene is TRBV10-3, the J gene TRBJ1-5; 8 positions agree with TRBD1. V shed 4 bases, J shed 0 bases, and the junction held 5 bases outside the gene matches. CDR1 and CDR2 from the germline V gene are ENHRY and SYGVKD. This CDR3 comprises 16 residues. The CDR3 DNA reads TGTGCCATCAGTGGGACAGGGCTTGGTAGCAATCAGCCCCAGCATTTT. Its protein product is CAISGTGLGSNQPQHF.

The chain has TRBV5-1 and TRBJ2-2; D might be TRBD1 (5 bases). CDR1 is SGHRS and CDR2 is YFSETQ in the germline V gene. V gave up 8 bases and J gave up 4 bases, with 12 bases separating them. The CDR3 length is 13 residues. The CDR3 spells CASSVQVTGELFF. The CDR3 region has the DNA TGCGCCAGTTCCGTACAGGTCACCGGGGAGCTGTTTTTT.

This chain uses TRBV18 with TRBJ1-2; tentatively, D is TRBD1 (6 bases). This CDR3 is built from 14 residues. Germline assignment: CDR1 KGHSH and CDR2 LQKENI. V was cut by 4 bases and J by 3 bases, with 12 bases left in between. The CDR3 loop is CASSRARQDYGYTF. CDR3 coding DNA: TGTGCCAGCTCACGGGCCAGACAGGACTATGGCTACACCTTC.

The chain is built from TRBV6-5 and TRBJ2-1; weak D call: TRBD1 (5 bases). This CDR3 comprises 13 residues. Germline V gives CDR1 MNHEY, CDR2 SVGAGI. Trimming stripped 3 bases from V and 9 bases from J, with 12 bases between. The CDR3 sequence is CASSYPATGEQFF. CDR3 sequence (DNA): TGTGCCAGCAGTTATCCTGCTACAGGTGAGCAGTTCTTC.

This clone was counted a single time. This chain uses TRBV7-3 with TRBJ2-2, with 7 bases lining up with TRBD1. The CDR3 has 13 amino acids. In germline, CDR1 is SGHTA, CDR2 FQGTGA. With V trimmed by 4 bases and J by 6 bases, 2 bases remained unmatched. The CDR3 region has the DNA TGTGCCAGCAGCTCCACAGGGGCCGGGGAGCTGTTTTTT. This gives the protein CASSSTGAGELFF.

This rearrangement joins TRBV2 to TRBJ2-7, with 12 bases aligning to TRBD2. The CDR3 spans 14 residues. Germline lookup yields CDR1 SNHLY and CDR2 FYNNEI. After removal of 7 bases from V and 5 bases from J, the junction contained 6 bases not matched to a gene. CDR3 sequence: CASIGLAGIHEQYF. The DNA for the CDR3 is TGTGCCAGCATAGGACTAGCGGGAATCCACGAGCAGTACTTC.

The chain uses TRBV2 and TRBJ1-3, with a possible D match to TRBD1 (5 bases). In germline, CDR1 is SNHLY, CDR2 FYNNEI. The CDR3 is 15 residues long. The V and J ends lost 4 bases and 0 bases respectively, with 10 bases between them. CDR3 in DNA: TGTGCCAGCAGTGGTGCAGGGAACTCTGGAAACACCATATATTTT. This gives the protein CASSGAGNSGNTIYF. The full variable domain, its missing parts supplied by reference TRBV2 and TRBJ1-3, is EPEVTQTPSHQVTQMGQEVILRCVPISNHLYFYWYRQILGQKVEFLVSFYNNEISEKSEIFDDQFSVERPDGSNFTLKIRSTKLEDSAMYFCASSGAGNSGNTIYFGEGSWLTVV.

The chain recombines TRBV2 with TRBJ2-6; 8 bases fit TRBD1. This CDR3 region has 16 residues. The trim removed 1 base at V and 2 bases at J, leaving 1 base unmatched. Per germline, CDR1 SNHLY and CDR2 FYNNEI. DNA of the CDR3: TGTGCCAGCAGTGAAGTCAGGGGGCCTGGGGCCAACGTCCTGACTTTC. Amino acid sequence: CASSEVRGPGANVLTF.

This clone was picked up a small number of times. CDR3 DNA sequence: TGTGCCCTTTCTTCGTCCAGCGGGTCTTACGAGCAGTACTTC. It is translated as CALSSSSGSYEQYF. The V gene is TRBV10-3, the J gene TRBJ2-7, with TRBD2 as a possible D gene (6 bases). The CDR3 runs to 14 residues. The germline V gene encodes CDR1 ENHRY and CDR2 SYGVKD. V dropped 11 bases and J dropped 4 bases, with 21 bases sitting between them.

CDR3 nucleotides: TGTGCCAGCAGCTTATTTGGGGGAGGGCTTTCCTACGAGCAGTACTTC. It specifies CASSLFGGGLSYEQYF. V is TRBV7-3 and J is TRBJ2-7, with 7 bases matching TRBD2. V shed 2 bases, J shed 1 base, and the junction held 8 bases outside the gene matches. The CDR3 sequence is 16 residues long. Germline CDR1 and CDR2: SGHTA and FQGTGA.

This clone is termed medium-sized. The V call is TRBV7-2, the J call TRBJ2-3, with 8 bases fitting TRBD2. The CDR3 is 16 residues long. After removal of 0 bases from V and 5 bases from J, the junction contained 7 bases not matched to a gene. Germline CDR1 reads SGHTA; CDR2 reads FQGNSA. This chain's CDR3 is CASSLAFGGARDTQYF. CDR3 coding DNA: TGTGCCAGCAGCTTAGCATTCGGGGGGGCCAGAGATACGCAGTATTTT.

The rearrangement links TRBV5-1 to TRBJ2-1; 10 bases are shared with TRBD2. Germline V gives CDR1 SGHRS, CDR2 YFSETQ. V lost 3 bases to trimming and J lost 7 bases; unmatched junction nucleotides: 10. The CDR3 totals 16 residues. The chain's CDR3 is CASSSGGLAGANEQFF. The CDR3, as DNA: TGCGCCAGCAGCTCGGGGGGGCTAGCGGGAGCGAATGAGCAGTTCTTC.

The chain has TRBV5-1 and TRBJ1-1; 8 positions agree with TRBD1. The CDR3 sequence is 16 residues long. Trimming at V came to 4 bases and at J to 3 bases, leaving 11 bases not matched to a gene. Looked up from germline, CDR1 is SGHRS and CDR2 is YFSETQ. CDR3 protein: CASSGGGTGGHTEAFF. The CDR3 DNA follows: TGCGCCAGCAGCGGGGGGGGGACAGGAGGGCACACTGAAGCTTTCTTT.

The chain recombines TRBV6-5 with TRBJ1-2; D may be TRBD1 (6 bases). The V and J ends lost 6 bases and 3 bases respectively, with 14 bases between them. This CDR3 spans 14 amino acids. CDR1 is MNHEY and CDR2 is SVGAGI in the germline V gene. For the CDR3, the DNA is TGTGCCAGCAGGAGGAGGACAGCGGACTATGGCTACACCTTC. It is translated as CASRRRTADYGYTF.

J is TRBJ2-5 and V is TRBV19; 7 bases line up with TRBD1. The CDR3 is made up of 16 amino acids. V shed 1 base, J shed 3 bases, and the junction held 8 bases outside the gene matches. The germline CDR1 and CDR2 sequences are LNHDA and SQIVND (reference sequence). Here the CDR3 DNA reads TGTGCCAGTAGTATAGGAGGCCGACAGGGTGAAGAGACCCAGTACTTC. Its translation: CASSIGGRQGEETQYF. Based on the CDR3 plus reference TRBV19 and TRBJ2-5, the full variable domain is DGGITQSPKYLFRKEGQNVTLSCEQNLNHDAMYWYRQDPGQGLRLIYYSQIVNDFQKGDIAEGYSVSREKKESFPLTVTSAQKNPTAFYLCASSIGGRQGEETQYFGPGTRLLVL.

The CDR3 DNA sequence: TGCGCCAGCAGCTTGCGGGAGGGTAGTCAGCCCCAGCATTTT. Encoded protein: CASSLREGSQPQHF. The V gene is TRBV5-1, the J gene TRBJ1-5; D is unresolved. The CDR3 runs to 14 residues. Trimming cost V 1 base and J 6 bases, with 11 bases left between them. Germline V lookup: CDR1 SGHRS, CDR2 YFSETQ.

Here the CDR3 reads CAIRIRVGYTF. CDR3 sequence (DNA): TGTGCCATCAGGATTCGCGTTGGCTACACCTTC. This rearrangement joins TRBV10-3 to TRBJ1-2; D gene ambiguous. The CDR3 totals 11 residues. The V gene's germline CDR1 is ENHRY and CDR2 SYGVKD. Trimming cost V 6 bases and J 7 bases, with 9 bases left between them.

This chain connects TRBV9 to TRBJ1-3, with D hard to call. The CDR3 is made up of 14 amino acids. V gave up 5 bases and J gave up 1 base, with 10 bases separating them. Germline V gives CDR1 SGDLS, CDR2 YYNGEE. The CDR3 here is CASRGTKSGNTIYF. The CDR3 bases are TGTGCCAGCAGGGGCACCAAATCTGGAAACACCATATATTTT.

This rearrangement joins TRBV10-3 to TRBJ2-1, with 13 bases matching TRBD2. Germline V gene lookup returns CDR1 ENHRY and CDR2 SYGVKD. Losses at the gene ends were 0 bases for V and 15 bases for J; bases not matched to a gene: 5. The CDR3 covers 14 residues. CDR3: CAISESGLAGVLFF. The DNA for the CDR3 is TGTGCCATCAGTGAGTCAGGACTAGCGGGAGTACTGTTCTTC.

The rearrangement links TRBV28 to TRBJ2-7, with 9 bases identical to TRBD1. CDR1 and CDR2 (germline): MDHEN, SYDVKM. V was clipped by 6 bases and J by 4 bases; unmatched bases: 4. The length of the CDR3 is 13 residues. The chain's CDR3 is CASRLTGGYEQYF. The CDR3 DNA is TGTGCCAGCAGGTTGACAGGGGGGTACGAGCAGTACTTC. Looking up the rest from reference TRBV28 and TRBJ2-7 gives the full variable domain: DVKVTQSSRYLVKRTGEKVFLECVQDMDHENMFWYRQDPGLGLRLIYFSYDVKMKEKGDIPEGYSVSREKKERFSLILESASTNQTSMYLCASRLTGGYEQYFGPGTRLTVT.

There are a few counts of this clone. The chain is built from TRBV7-2 and TRBJ2-3; 7 positions agree with TRBD1. The V gene end was trimmed by 5 bases and the J gene end by 5 bases; junction bases not matched to a gene: 10. CDR3 size: 15 residues. From germline, CDR1 is SGHTA and CDR2 FQGNSA. CDR3 DNA: TGTGCCAGCAGCCTAGTCGACAGGGCACAAGATACGCAGTATTTT. This gives the protein CASSLVDRAQDTQYF.

J is TRBJ1-1 and V is TRBV6-5; 9 bases are a match to TRBD1. From germline, CDR1 is MNHEY and CDR2 SVGAGI. The CDR3 runs 16 residues. J gave up 6 bases and V 4 bases, and 12 bases lay outside the gene matches. The CDR3 reads CASSSRGGQGKPEAFF. The CDR3 nucleotides are TGTGCCAGCAGTTCGCGAGGAGGACAGGGGAAACCTGAAGCTTTCTTT.

The J gene is TRBJ2-7, the V gene TRBV14; perhaps TRBD2 as D (5 bases). The V end was cut by 2 bases, the J end by 4 bases, with 15 bases between. The CDR3 extends over 15 amino acids. Germline assignment: CDR1 SGHDN and CDR2 FVKESK. This CDR3 is CASSQTPGKGYEQYF. CDR3 DNA sequence: TGTGCCAGCAGCCAAACCCCCGGGAAGGGATACGAGCAGTACTTC.

This chain joins TRBV6-1 and TRBJ1-2; possibly TRBD1 for D (6 bases). Germline CDR1 reads MNHNS; CDR2 reads SASEGT. The CDR3 consists of 14 residues. The V end was cut by 11 bases, the J end by 2 bases, with 18 bases between. DNA of the CDR3: TGTGCCGTCGGTGAAACGGGACACAACTATGGCTACACCTTC. Residues: CAVGETGHNYGYTF.